Here is one TCR beta chain with its context. Its antigen remains unknown. At the DNA level, this CDR3 is encoded by other sequences in the same sample as well. This sample stems from a study of cytomegalovirus exposure and HLA in healthy donors. Study-level findings and limits: The authors listed 180 or so TCR beta chains as cytomegalovirus-associated. The finding came from a later analysis; first-cohort TCR clusters tended to co-occur in the roughly 120 validation repertoires. High specificity and sensitivity for cytomegalovirus status were reported for the classifier.

The assay was immunoSEQ multiplex PCR, and TCRdb's table has in-frame clones only and misses some. The sample contains some 77,000 clones, approximately 93% of which appear only once. The CDR3 loop spans 16 amino acids. Germline CDR1 reads MGHRA; CDR2 reads YSYEKL. Trimming took 1 base from V and 5 from J; bases not matched to a gene: 4. This TCR was sampled from a man between 18 and 29 years old in good health and CMV-seropositive. The chain joins TRBV4-1 to TRBJ2-1; TRBD2 agrees at 11 bases. The sample taken for sequencing was PBMCs. CDR3 region: CASSQAGLAGNNEQFF. For the CDR3, the DNA is TGCGCCAGCAGCCAAGCCGGACTAGCGGGCAACAATGAGCAGTTCTTC.